These 5 T cell receptor beta chains were sequenced from one sample in a study of cytomegalovirus exposure and HLA in healthy donors. Researchers ran the PCR with 60 Vbeta and 13 Jbeta primers. Using immunoSEQ multiplex PCR, the repertoire was profiled, and TCRdb retains in-frame clones only, with some absent. Among under 200,000 clones listed, approximately 80% were seen once. The sample taken for sequencing was PBMCs. Receptors originate from a woman between 25 and 40 years old in good health and CMV-seronegative.

This clone was observed a few times. The chain couples TRBV29-1 to TRBJ1-2; D is possibly TRBD1 (5 bases). In germline, CDR1 is SQVTM, CDR2 ANQGSEA. The CDR3 contains 15 residues. The V and J ends lost 5 bases and 2 bases respectively, with 18 bases between them. CDR3 DNA sequence: TGCAGCGTTTCCGTTGGTGGGGCCTTGAACTATGGCTACACCTTC. It yields the protein CSVSVGGALNYGYTF.

This chain connects TRBV5-8 to TRBJ1-1; 9 bases map to TRBD1. Germline V gene data show CDR1 as SGHTS and CDR2 as YDEGEE. The CDR3 consists of 12 residues. J lost 10 bases, V lost 5 bases, and 6 bases had no gene match. The chain's CDR3 is CASRLADRGAFF. The CDR3 DNA reads TGTGCCAGCAGACTTGCGGACAGGGGAGCTTTCTTT.

The CDR3 is CASTQAGLSNQPQHF. Written as DNA, the CDR3 is TGTGCCAGTACCCAGGCAGGCCTTAGCAATCAGCCCCAGCATTTT. The chain carries TRBV19 and TRBJ1-5; no definite D call. Trimming stripped 7 bases from V and 0 bases from J, with 13 bases between. CDR3 size: 15 residues. The germline V gene has CDR1 LNHDA and CDR2 SQIVND (reference sequence).

The V gene is TRBV5-4, the J gene TRBJ2-2; 14 bases are shared with TRBD2. This CDR3 is built from 17 residues. V gave up 2 bases and J gave up 7 bases; unmatched junction bases: 7. CDR1 is SGHNT and CDR2 is YYREEE in the germline V gene (reference sequence). The CDR3 is CASSLPGLAGVIGELFF. The CDR3 DNA reads TGTGCCAGCAGCTTACCGGGACTAGCGGGAGTTATCGGGGAGCTGTTTTTT.

In its sample, this clone was seen a few times. The chain combines TRBV29-1 with TRBJ2-1, with D possibly TRBD2 on 5 matching bases. CDR3 length: 14 residues. The V and J ends lost 6 bases and 3 bases respectively, with 15 bases between them. Germline V gene lookup returns CDR1 SQVTM and CDR2 ANQGSEA. CDR3 sequence (DNA): TGCAGCGTGGAGGACTCGGCCCTCTACAATGAGCAGTTCTTC. As protein: CSVEDSALYNEQFF.